This T cell receptor beta chain was observed in a study of shared clonotypes between healthy human individuals. Overall study: Each donor's CD4 naive and CD4 memory cells filled three plates apiece, CD8 naive two, and CD8 memory one.

Whole-study findings and limits: In contrast to clonotypes shared by all four donors, non-shared clonotypes had lower generation probabilities. Specimens sampled were limited to blood, with tissue repertoires likely differing.

Germline trimming cut 4 bases from V and 9 bases from J; bases unmatched to any gene: 8. CDR3 length: 13 amino acids. Germline V gene data show CDR1 as LNHDA and CDR2 as SQIVND (reference sequence). Worth noting for this clone: What it binds is not known.

Some clones are missing from TCRdb's copy, which holds only in-frame ones; the method was immunoSEQ multiplex PCR. Among about 2.2 million clones listed, over 85% were seen once. Naive CD8 cells comprised CD45RO-negative, CCR7-positively selected cells, excluding terminally differentiated effector memory CD45RA+ cells. What was sequenced was naive CD8+ T cells from PBMCs. This TCR was recovered from a man between 18 and 29 years old in good health. Some clones in this sample may be carry-over from other donors' samples. This rearrangement joins TRBV19 to TRBJ2-7, with TRBD2 matching 8 bases. The CDR3 loop reads CASSKGLAGAQYF. The CDR3 DNA reads TGTGCCAGTAGTAAAGGACTAGCTGGCGCGCAGTACTTC. Filled out from reference TRBV19 and TRBJ2-7, the complete variable domain reads DGGITQSPKYLFRKEGQNVTLSCEQNLNHDAMYWYRQDPGQGLRLIYYSQIVNDFQKGDIAEGYSVSREKKESFPLTVTSAQKNPTAFYLCASSKGLAGAQYFGPGTRLTVT.